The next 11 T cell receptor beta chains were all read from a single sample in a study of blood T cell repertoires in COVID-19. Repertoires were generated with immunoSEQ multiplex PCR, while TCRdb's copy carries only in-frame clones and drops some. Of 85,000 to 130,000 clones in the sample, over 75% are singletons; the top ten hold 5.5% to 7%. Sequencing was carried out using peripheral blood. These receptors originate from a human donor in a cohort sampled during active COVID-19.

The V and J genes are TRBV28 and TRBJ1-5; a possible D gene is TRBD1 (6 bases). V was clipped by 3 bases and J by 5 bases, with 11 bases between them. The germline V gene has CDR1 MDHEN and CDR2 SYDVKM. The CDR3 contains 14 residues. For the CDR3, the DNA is TGTGCCAGCAGTTTCCCTGACAGGTATCAGCCCCAGCATTTT. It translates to CASSFPDRYQPQHF.

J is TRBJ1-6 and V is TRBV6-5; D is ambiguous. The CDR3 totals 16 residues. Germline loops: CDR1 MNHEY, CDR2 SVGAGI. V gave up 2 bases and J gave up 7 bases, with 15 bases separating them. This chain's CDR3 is CASSYRNRGLNSPLHF. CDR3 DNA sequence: TGTGCCAGCAGTTACCGGAACCGGGGATTAAATTCACCCCTCCACTTT.

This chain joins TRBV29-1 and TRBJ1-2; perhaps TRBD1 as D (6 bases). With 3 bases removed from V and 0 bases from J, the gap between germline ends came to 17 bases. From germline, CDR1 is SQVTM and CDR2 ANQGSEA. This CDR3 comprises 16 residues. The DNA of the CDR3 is TGCAGCGTTGATGTTGACAGAGGGGGATCTAACTATGGCTACACCTTC. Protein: CSVDVDRGGSNYGYTF.

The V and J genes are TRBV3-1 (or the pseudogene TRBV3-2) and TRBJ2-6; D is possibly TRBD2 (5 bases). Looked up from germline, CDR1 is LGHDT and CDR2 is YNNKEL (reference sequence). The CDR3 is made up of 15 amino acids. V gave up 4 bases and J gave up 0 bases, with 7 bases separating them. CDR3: CASSRGPSGANVLTF. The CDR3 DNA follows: TGTGCCAGCAGCCGCGGGCCCTCTGGGGCCAACGTCCTGACTTTC.

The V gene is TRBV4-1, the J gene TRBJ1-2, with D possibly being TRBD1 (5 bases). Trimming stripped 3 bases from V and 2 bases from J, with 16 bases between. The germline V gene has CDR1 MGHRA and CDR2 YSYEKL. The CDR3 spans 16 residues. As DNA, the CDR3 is TGCGCCAGCAGCCAGTTGCGGGGGACGGTGAACTATGGCTACACCTTC. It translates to CASSQLRGTVNYGYTF.

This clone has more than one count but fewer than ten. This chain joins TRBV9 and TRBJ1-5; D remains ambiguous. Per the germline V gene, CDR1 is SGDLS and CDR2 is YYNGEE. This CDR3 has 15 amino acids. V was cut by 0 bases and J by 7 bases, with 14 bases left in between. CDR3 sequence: CASSVEPSREQPQHF. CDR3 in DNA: TGTGCCAGCAGCGTAGAGCCTAGTCGGGAACAGCCCCAGCATTTT.

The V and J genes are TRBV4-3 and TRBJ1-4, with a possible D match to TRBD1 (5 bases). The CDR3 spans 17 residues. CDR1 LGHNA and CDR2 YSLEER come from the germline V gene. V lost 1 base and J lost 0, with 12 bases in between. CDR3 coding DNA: TGCGCCAGCAGCCAAGCCCATTCCAGGGCAACTAATGAAAAACTGTTTTTT. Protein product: CASSQAHSRATNEKLFF.

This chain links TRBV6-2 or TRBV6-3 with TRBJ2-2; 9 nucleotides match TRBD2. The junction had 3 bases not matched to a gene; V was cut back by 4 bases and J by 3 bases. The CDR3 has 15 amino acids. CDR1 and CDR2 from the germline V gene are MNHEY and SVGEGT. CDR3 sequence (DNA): TGTGCCAGCAGTTCGGGACTAGCCCACACCGGGGAGCTGTTTTTT. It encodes CASSSGLAHTGELFF.

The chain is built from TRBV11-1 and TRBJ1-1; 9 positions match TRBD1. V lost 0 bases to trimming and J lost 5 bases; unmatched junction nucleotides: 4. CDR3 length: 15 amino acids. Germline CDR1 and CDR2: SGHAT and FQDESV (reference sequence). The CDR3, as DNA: TGTGCCAGCAGCTTAGCTGGGACAGGGACGACTGAAGCTTTCTTT. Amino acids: CASSLAGTGTTEAFF.

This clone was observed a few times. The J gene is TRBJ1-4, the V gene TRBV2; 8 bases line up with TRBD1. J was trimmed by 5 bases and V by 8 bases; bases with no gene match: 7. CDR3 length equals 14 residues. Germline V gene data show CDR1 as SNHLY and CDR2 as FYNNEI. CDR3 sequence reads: CASVRQGRNEKLFF. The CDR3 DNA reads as TGTGCCAGCGTAAGACAGGGGCGAAATGAAAAACTGTTTTTT.

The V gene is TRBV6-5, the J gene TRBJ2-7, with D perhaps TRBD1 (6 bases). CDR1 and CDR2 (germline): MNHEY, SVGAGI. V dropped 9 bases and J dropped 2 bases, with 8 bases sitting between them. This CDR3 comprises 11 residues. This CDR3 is CASNRAYEQYF. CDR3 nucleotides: TGTGCCAGTAACAGGGCCTACGAGCAGTACTTC.